The 11 T cell receptor beta chains below come from one sample, sequenced in a study of beta chain features in type 1 diabetes. The investigators reverse transcribed all of the isolated RNA, so they sequenced expressed TCRB transcripts. Sequencing was performed with immunoSEQ multiplex PCR; in TCRdb, only in-frame clones are kept and a portion is missing. The table lists under 400,000 clones, 14% of them singletons, with more than 6.5% in the top ten. Sample: central memory CD4+ T cells from blood. These receptors were obtained from a man aged 30 to 45 in good health.

V gene TRBV10-3 combines with J gene TRBJ1-1; D unclear. From germline, CDR1 is ENHRY and CDR2 SYGVKD. The V gene lost 7 bases and the J gene lost 5 bases, with 14 bases spanning the gap. This CDR3 has 13 amino acids. The CDR3 sequence: CAITEEPETEAFF. The CDR3 DNA reads TGTGCCATCACCGAAGAGCCCGAAACTGAAGCTTTCTTT.

Only a few counts were recorded for this clone. The chain recombines TRBV30 with TRBJ2-3, with 7 bases fitting TRBD2. Germline V gene sequence: CDR1 GTSNPN, CDR2 SVGIG (reference sequence). The V gene end was trimmed by 4 bases and the J gene end by 4 bases; junction bases not matched to a gene: 5. The CDR3 totals 13 residues. The CDR3 sequence is CAWTPGGADTQYF. The CDR3 DNA is TGTGCCTGGACCCCGGGAGGCGCAGATACGCAGTATTTT.

There are a few counts of this clone. This chain links TRBV2 with TRBJ2-3; 7 positions agree with TRBD1. The J segment lost 1 base and the V segment lost 6 bases, leaving 7 bases of the junction unmatched. The CDR3 runs to 15 residues. Germline values: CDR1 SNHLY, CDR2 FYNNEI. As DNA, the CDR3 is TGTGCCAGCAGACAGGGGCTATCAGGCACAGATACGCAGTATTTT. This codes for CASRQGLSGTDTQYF.

The CDR3 is CASSLELGVQFF. CDR3 coding DNA: TGTGCCAGCAGCTTAGAACTGGGCGTGCAGTTCTTC. The gene calls are TRBV7-9 and TRBJ2-1, with unresolved D. V lost 1 base to trimming and J lost 12 bases, with 10 bases between them. Germline V gene sequence: CDR1 SEHNR, CDR2 FQNEAQ (reference sequence). The CDR3 has 12 residues.

The chain joins TRBV6-1 to TRBJ1-2; 9 bases match TRBD1. The trim removed 6 bases at V and 4 bases at J, leaving 3 bases unmatched. Germline-derived CDR1 and CDR2 are MNHNS and SASEGT. The CDR3 consists of 13 residues. In DNA, the CDR3 is TGTGCCAGCAGCGGACAGGGGCCCTATGGCTACACCTTC. It encodes CASSGQGPYGYTF.

The V and J genes are TRBV6-5 and TRBJ2-7; TRBD1 matches at 8 bases. The CDR3 is 15 amino acids. V trimming: 5 bases; J trimming: 2 bases; junction bases outside the gene matches: 8. Germline V lookup: CDR1 MNHEY, CDR2 SVGAGI. The CDR3 here is CASSNLDRAPYEQYF. CDR3 in DNA: TGTGCCAGCAGTAATCTGGACAGGGCCCCCTACGAGCAGTACTTC.

This chain connects TRBV19 to TRBJ2-1, with TRBD1 matching over 8 bases. This CDR3 has 16 residues. V shed 10 bases, J shed 6 bases, and the junction held 17 bases outside the gene matches. CDR1 is LNHDA, CDR2 SQIVND, per germline (reference sequence). The CDR3 DNA reads as TGTGCCACTAAACCGAAGACAGGGGTGGAGGCCAATGAGCAGTTCTTC. This translates into CATKPKTGVEANEQFF.

In its sample, this clone was seen a few times. The chain joins TRBV2 to TRBJ1-2; D remains unclear. Germline values: CDR1 SNHLY, CDR2 FYNNEI. The CDR3 is 13 residues long. Trimming shortened V by 7 bases and J by 1 base, and 10 bases separated the two germline ends. The CDR3 nucleotides read TGTGCCAGCAACCCCACCCTTAACTATGGCTACACCTTC. The encoded protein is CASNPTLNYGYTF.

This clone was seen only a few times. The rearrangement joins TRBV5-1 to TRBJ2-3, with D possibly matching TRBD1 (6 bases). The germline V gene has CDR1 SGHRS and CDR2 YFSETQ. V lost 0 bases and J lost 3, with 11 bases in between. The CDR3 contains 15 residues. DNA for the CDR3: TGCGCCAGCAGCTTGGGGGCCACAGGGACAGATACGCAGTATTTT. Translation gives CASSLGATGTDTQYF.

This clone was counted many times. V is TRBV7-2 and J is TRBJ2-1; 10 bases map to TRBD1. Per the germline V gene, CDR1 is SGHTA and CDR2 is FQGNSA. V lost 5 bases and J lost 7; bases outside the gene matches: 8. The CDR3 is made up of 15 amino acids. CDR3 protein: CASSRDRGPPNEQFF. The CDR3 DNA reads TGTGCCAGCAGCAGGGACAGGGGACCCCCGAATGAGCAGTTCTTC.

About this clone: Within the sample, other DNA sequences also encode this same CDR3. V usage is TRBV7-2 and J usage is TRBJ1-2; D gene uncertain. Trimming cost V 1 base and J 8 bases, with 8 bases left between them. The CDR3 is made up of 12 amino acids. Germline loops: CDR1 SGHTA, CDR2 FQGNSA. This chain's CDR3 is CASSLGPGGYTF. The CDR3 nucleotides read TGTGCCAGCAGCTTAGGCCCGGGGGGCTACACCTTC.